Listed here are 14 T cell receptor beta chains from one sample, sequenced in a study of blood T cells in healthy people across ages. PCR was performed a second time for about 7 to 12 cycles using a sample-barcoded 5' primer and a J-beta primer mix. One entry per CDR3 protein, called by TCRdb with MiXCR from the 5' RACE reads. The sample yields 730,000 or so distinct CDR3 sequences, roughly two fifths seen once. Sequenced: blood. These receptors were taken from a woman aged 60 to 75 in good health.

The V call is TRBV7-6, the J call TRBJ1-6; maybe TRBD1 (5 bases). Germline V gene lookup returns CDR1 SGHVS and CDR2 FNYEAQ. Trimming shortened V by 6 bases and J by 9 bases, and 15 bases separated the two germline ends. CDR3 length: 14 amino acids. The CDR3 sequence is CASSPGLRGSPLHF. The CDR3, as DNA: TGTGCCAGCAGTCCGGGGCTAAGAGGTTCACCCCTCCACTTT.

Many counts were recorded for this clonotype. This chain joins TRBV4-3 and TRBJ2-7; 9 bases align to TRBD2. This CDR3 comprises 17 residues. Germline trimming cut 0 bases from V and 6 bases from J; bases unmatched to any gene: 12. Germline CDR1 LGHNA, CDR2 YSLEER. The CDR3 region is CASSQDIGTSSSREQYF. The CDR3 bases are TGCGCCAGCAGCCAAGATATCGGGACTAGCTCCTCTCGCGAGCAGTACTTC.

The chain joins TRBV6-5 to TRBJ2-2; D gene uncertain. Germline V gene sequence: CDR1 MNHEY, CDR2 SVGAGI. This CDR3 spans 14 amino acids. V was clipped by 5 bases and J by 5 bases, with 12 bases between them. The CDR3 here is CASSDTLTTGELFF. In nucleotides, the CDR3 is TGTGCCAGCAGTGATACGCTTACAACCGGGGAGCTGTTTTTT.

In regard to this clonotype: Sequence at one end of the junction differs from germline and may be a read error. The genes are TRBV11-3 and TRBJ2-1; D call uncertain. The germline V gene encodes CDR1 SGHNT and CDR2 YENEEA. CDR3 length: 15 amino acids. The CDR3 is CASSLGPISYYEQFF. The CDR3 DNA reads TGTGCCAGCAGCTTAGGGCCCATCTCCTACTATGAGCAGTTCTTC.

The rearrangement uses TRBV5-1 and TRBJ1-1, with D possibly being TRBD1 (5 bases). The CDR3 totals 15 residues. Per the germline V gene, CDR1 is SGHRS and CDR2 is YFSETQ. V lost 4 bases to trimming and J lost 4 bases, with 17 bases between them. This CDR3 reads CASSRDRGGVTEAFF. The CDR3 bases are TGCGCCAGCAGCCGGGACCGGGGCGGTGTCACTGAAGCTTTCTTT.

This clonotype has a single count. At one end the junction does not follow the germline gene, possibly because of a read error. This chain joins TRBV9 and TRBJ2-1, with a tentative D call TRBD2 (5 bases). The CDR3 totals 15 residues. Germline loops: CDR1 SGDLS, CDR2 YYNGEE. CDR3 sequence reads: CASSVIGSSHNEQFF. The DNA of the CDR3 is TGTGCCAGCAGCGTAATAGGGAGCTCCCACAATGAGCAGTTCTTC. The full variable domain, completed using reference TRBV9 and TRBJ2-1, is DSGVTQTPKHLITATGQRVTLRCSPRSGDLSVYWYQQSLDQGLQFLIQYYNGEERAKGNILERFSAQQFPDLHSELNLSSLELGDSALYFCASSVIGSSHNEQFFGPGTRLTVL.

This clonotype has a handful of counts. The chain joins TRBV7-2 to TRBJ1-2; D is undetermined. Looked up from germline, CDR1 is SGHTA and CDR2 is FQGNSA. The CDR3 runs 12 residues. Between the trimmed V and J ends, which lost 4 bases and 7 bases, there was a span of 10 bases. CDR3 protein: CASSSIIFGYTF. The CDR3 bases are TGTGCCAGCAGCTCGATCATCTTTGGCTACACCTTC. Full variable domain (remainder filled in from reference TRBV7-2 and TRBJ1-2): GAGVSQSPSNKVTEKGKDVELRCDPISGHTALYWYRQSLGQGLEFLIYFQGNSAPDKSGLPSDRFSAERTGGSVSTLTIQRTQQEDSAVYLCASSSIIFGYTFGSGTRLTVV.

Comment on this clonotype: A junction end diverges from the germline sequence, so it may reflect a read error. The chain joins TRBV10-3 to TRBJ2-7, with 7 positions matching TRBD1. Per the germline V gene, CDR1 is ENHRY and CDR2 is SYGVKD. The CDR3 runs 14 residues. As DNA, the CDR3 is TGTGCCTTCAGTGCCGCAGGGGGCTCCTACGAGCAGTACTTC. Translated, it gives CAFSAAGGSYEQYF.

CDR3 DNA sequence: TGCAGTTCACCGGGACAGACGGATGATACGCAGTATTTT. Amino acids: CSSPGQTDDTQYF. This sequence joins TRBV20-1 and TRBJ2-3; 7 bases map to TRBD1. CDR3 length: 13 residues. Germline CDR1 and CDR2: DFQATT and SNEGSKA (reference sequence). V shed 8 bases and J 6 bases; nucleotides not matched to a gene: 11.

This chain joins TRBV30 and TRBJ2-3; TRBD2 matches 8 bases. The CDR3 covers 17 residues. V lost 5 bases to trimming and J lost 0 bases; unmatched junction nucleotides: 13. Looked up from germline, CDR1 is GTSNPN and CDR2 is SVGIG (reference sequence). CDR3 in DNA: TGTGCCTGGGGGAGGTCTGCGGGGGGCTCTAGCACAGATACGCAGTATTTT. It specifies CAWGRSAGGSSTDTQYF.

This clonotype appeared a few times. The chain employs TRBV13 and TRBJ1-3, with 8 nucleotides matching TRBD1. CDR1 and CDR2 (germline): PRHDT, FYEKMQ (reference sequence). The CDR3 runs to 14 residues. The V segment lost 6 bases and the J segment 2 bases; nucleotides outside the gene matches: 3. Here the CDR3 DNA reads TGTGCCAGCAGTGTACAGGGGGCTGGAAACACCATATATTTT. It specifies CASSVQGAGNTIYF.

J is TRBJ2-7 and V is TRBV5-6; perhaps TRBD2 as D (6 bases). The CDR3 covers 10 residues. CDR1 is SGHDT, CDR2 YYEEEE, per germline. V shed 10 bases and J shed 4 bases, with 9 bases lying between them. This chain's CDR3 is CAWDCYEQYF. CDR3 nucleotide sequence: TGTGCCTGGGACTGTTACGAGCAGTACTTC.

Notes on this clonotype: The junction departs from germline at one end; a sequencing error may be responsible. The genes are TRBV3-1 and TRBJ2-1, with 8 positions matching TRBD2. Germline loops: CDR1 LGHDT, CDR2 YNNKEL (reference sequence). CDR3 length equals 13 residues. CDR3 sequence: CASNQGTSNEQFF. The DNA for the CDR3 is TGTGCCAGCAACCAAGGGACTAGCAATGAGCAGTTCTTC.

In its sample, this clonotype was seen once. This chain uses TRBV2 with TRBJ1-5; 11 bases align to TRBD1. The CDR3 consists of 17 residues. The germline V gene has CDR1 SNHLY and CDR2 FYNNEI. J gave up 3 bases and V 0 bases, and 4 bases lay outside the gene matches. The CDR3 DNA reads as TGTGCCAGCAGTGAAGCTAGGACAGGGGGCACCAATCAGCCCCAGCATTTT. This sequence encodes CASSEARTGGTNQPQHF.